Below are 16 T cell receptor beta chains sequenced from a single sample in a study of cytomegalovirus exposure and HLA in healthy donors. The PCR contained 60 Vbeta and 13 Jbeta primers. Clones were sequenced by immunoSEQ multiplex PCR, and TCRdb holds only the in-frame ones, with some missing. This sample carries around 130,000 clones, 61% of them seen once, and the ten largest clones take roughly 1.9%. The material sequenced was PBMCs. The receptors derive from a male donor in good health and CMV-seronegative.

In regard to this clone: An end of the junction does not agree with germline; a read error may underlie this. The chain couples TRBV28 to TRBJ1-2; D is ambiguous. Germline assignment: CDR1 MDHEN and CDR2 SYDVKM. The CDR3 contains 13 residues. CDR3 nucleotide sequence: TGTGCCAGCAGTTTCGGATGGGAAGGAGGCTACCCCTTC. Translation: CASSFGWEGGYPF.

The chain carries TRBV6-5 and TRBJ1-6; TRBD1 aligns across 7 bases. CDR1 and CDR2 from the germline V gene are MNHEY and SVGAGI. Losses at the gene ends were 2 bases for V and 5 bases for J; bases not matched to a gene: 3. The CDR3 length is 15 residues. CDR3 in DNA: TGTGCCAGCAGTTACGATACAGGGGATAATTCACCCCTCCACTTT. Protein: CASSYDTGDNSPLHF.

In DNA, the CDR3 is TGTGCCAGCAGCCACGGACTCGCTAACACAGATACGCAGTATTTT. This sequence encodes CASSHGLANTDTQYF. The genes are TRBV7-9 and TRBJ2-3; D perhaps matches TRBD2 (5 bases). The CDR3 contains 15 residues. The germline V gene has CDR1 SEHNR and CDR2 FQNEAQ (reference sequence). Between the trimmed V and J ends, which lost 5 bases and 2 bases, there was a span of 14 bases.

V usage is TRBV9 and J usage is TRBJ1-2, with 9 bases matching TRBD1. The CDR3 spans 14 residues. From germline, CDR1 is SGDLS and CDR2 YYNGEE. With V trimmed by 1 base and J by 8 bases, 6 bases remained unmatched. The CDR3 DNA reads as TGTGCCAGCAGCGTACGGACAGGGGACTCCGGCTACACCTTC. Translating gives CASSVRTGDSGYTF.

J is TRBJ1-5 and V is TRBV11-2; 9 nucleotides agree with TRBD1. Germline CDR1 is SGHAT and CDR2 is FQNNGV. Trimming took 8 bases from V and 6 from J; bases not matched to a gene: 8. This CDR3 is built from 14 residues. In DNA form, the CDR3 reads TGTGCCAGCGCAGAACAGGGGGCTCGTCAGCCCCAGCATTTT. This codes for CASAEQGARQPQHF. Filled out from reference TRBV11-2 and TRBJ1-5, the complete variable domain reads EAGVAQSPRYKIIEKRQSVAFWCNPISGHATLYWYQQILGQGPKLLIQFQNNGVVDDSQLPKDRFSAERLKGVDSTLKIQPAKLEDSAVYLCASAEQGARQPQHFGDGTRLSIL.

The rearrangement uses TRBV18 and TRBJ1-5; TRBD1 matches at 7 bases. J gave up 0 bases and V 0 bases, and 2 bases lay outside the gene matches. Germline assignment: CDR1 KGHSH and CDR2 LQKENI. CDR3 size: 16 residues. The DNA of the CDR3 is TGTGCCAGCTCACCACCAGGGACAGCTAGCAATCAGCCCCAGCATTTT. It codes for CASSPPGTASNQPQHF.

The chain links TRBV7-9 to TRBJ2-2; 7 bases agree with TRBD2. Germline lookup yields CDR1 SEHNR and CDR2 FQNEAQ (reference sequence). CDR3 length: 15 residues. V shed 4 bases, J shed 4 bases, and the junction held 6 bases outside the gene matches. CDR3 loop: CASSSAGEFTGELFF. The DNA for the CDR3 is TGTGCCAGCAGCTCGGCGGGGGAGTTCACCGGGGAGCTGTTTTTT.

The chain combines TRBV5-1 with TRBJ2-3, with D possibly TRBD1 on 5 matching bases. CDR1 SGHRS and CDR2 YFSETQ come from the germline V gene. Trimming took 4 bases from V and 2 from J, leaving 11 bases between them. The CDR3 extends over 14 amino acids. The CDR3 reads CASSIKGITDTQYF. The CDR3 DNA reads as TGCGCCAGCAGCATAAAGGGGATCACAGATACGCAGTATTTT.

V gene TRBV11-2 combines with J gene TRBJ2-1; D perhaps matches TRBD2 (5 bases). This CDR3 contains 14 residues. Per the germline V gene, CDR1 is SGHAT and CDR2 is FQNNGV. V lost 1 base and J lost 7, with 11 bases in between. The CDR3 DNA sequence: TGTGCCAGCAGCTTAGGGCCTAGCCCGAATGAGCAGTTCTTC. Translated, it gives CASSLGPSPNEQFF.

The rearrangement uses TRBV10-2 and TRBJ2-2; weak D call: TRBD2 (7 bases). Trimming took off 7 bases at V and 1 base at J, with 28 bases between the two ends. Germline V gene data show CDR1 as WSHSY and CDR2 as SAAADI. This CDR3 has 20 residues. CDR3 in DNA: TGCGCCAGCAACAAACTAAGGGGGGGGCCTTTTAACCAGAACACCGGGGAGCTGTTTTTT. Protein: CASNKLRGGPFNQNTGELFF.

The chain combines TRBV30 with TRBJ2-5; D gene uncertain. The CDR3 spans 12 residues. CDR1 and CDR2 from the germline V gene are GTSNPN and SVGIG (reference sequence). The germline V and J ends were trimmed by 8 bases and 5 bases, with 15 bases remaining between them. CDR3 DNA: TGTGCCCTAAGCCGCGTGGAGGAGACCCAGTACTTC. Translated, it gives CALSRVEETQYF.

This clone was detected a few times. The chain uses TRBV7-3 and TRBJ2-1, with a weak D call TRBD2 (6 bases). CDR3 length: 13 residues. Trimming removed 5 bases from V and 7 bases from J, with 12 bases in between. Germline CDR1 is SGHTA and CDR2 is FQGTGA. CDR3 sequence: CASSGGTHNEQFF. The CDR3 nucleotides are TGTGCCAGCAGCGGGGGGACCCATAATGAGCAGTTCTTC.

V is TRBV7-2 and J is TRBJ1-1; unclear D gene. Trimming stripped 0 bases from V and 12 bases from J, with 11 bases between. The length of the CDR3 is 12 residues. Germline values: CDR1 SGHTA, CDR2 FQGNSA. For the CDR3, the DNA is TGTGCCAGCAGCTTAGCGCGAGGGCACCCTTTCTTT. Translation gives CASSLARGHPFF.

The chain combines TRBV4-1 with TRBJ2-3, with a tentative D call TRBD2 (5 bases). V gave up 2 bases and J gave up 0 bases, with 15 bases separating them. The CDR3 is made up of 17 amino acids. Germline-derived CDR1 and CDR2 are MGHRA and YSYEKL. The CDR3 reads CASSQSSGLRSTDTQYF. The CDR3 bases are TGCGCCAGCAGCCAAAGCTCCGGACTTCGTAGCACAGATACGCAGTATTTT.

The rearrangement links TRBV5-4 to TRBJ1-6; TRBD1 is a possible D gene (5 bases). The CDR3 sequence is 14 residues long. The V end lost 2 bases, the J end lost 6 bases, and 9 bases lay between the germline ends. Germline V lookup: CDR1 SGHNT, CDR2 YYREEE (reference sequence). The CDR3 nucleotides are TGTGCCAGCAGCTTAGAACAGGCTAATTCACCCCTCCACTTT. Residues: CASSLEQANSPLHF.

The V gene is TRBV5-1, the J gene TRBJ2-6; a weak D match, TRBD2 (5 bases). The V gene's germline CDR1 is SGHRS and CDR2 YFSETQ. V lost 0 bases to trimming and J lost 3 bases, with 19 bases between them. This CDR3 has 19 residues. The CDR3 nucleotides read TGCGCCAGCAGCTTGGCGGGCTTTTGGACTTTAGGTGGGGCCAACGTCCTGACTTTC. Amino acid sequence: CASSLAGFWTLGGANVLTF.